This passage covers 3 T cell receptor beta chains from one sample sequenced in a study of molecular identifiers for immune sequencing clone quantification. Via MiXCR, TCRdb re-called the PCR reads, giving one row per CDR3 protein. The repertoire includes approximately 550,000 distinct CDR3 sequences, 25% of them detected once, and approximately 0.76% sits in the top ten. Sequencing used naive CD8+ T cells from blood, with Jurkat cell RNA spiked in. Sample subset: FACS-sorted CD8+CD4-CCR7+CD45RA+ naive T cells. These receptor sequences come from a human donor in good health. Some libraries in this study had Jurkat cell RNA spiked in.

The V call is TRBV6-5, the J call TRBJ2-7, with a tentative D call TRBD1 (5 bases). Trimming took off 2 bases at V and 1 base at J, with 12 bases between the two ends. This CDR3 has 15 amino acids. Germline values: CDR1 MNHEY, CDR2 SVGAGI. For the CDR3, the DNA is TGTGCCAGCAGTTACGGTCGACAGTCTTCCTACGAGCAGTACTTC. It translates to CASSYGRQSSYEQYF.

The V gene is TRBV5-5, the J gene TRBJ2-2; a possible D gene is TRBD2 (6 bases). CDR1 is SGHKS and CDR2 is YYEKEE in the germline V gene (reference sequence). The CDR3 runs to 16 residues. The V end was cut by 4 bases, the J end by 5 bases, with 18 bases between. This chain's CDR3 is CASSPGPGEGTGELFF. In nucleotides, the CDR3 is TGTGCCAGCAGCCCCGGGCCGGGAGAAGGGACCGGGGAGCTGTTTTTT.

The CDR3 reads CAISESTGSSYEQYF. The CDR3 region has the DNA TGTGCCATCAGTGAGTCGACAGGCAGCTCCTACGAGCAGTACTTC. The gene calls are TRBV10-3 and TRBJ2-7; tentative D call: TRBD1 (6 bases). The CDR3 extends over 15 amino acids. Germline V gene data show CDR1 as ENHRY and CDR2 as SYGVKD. Trimming took 0 bases from V and 0 from J, leaving 9 bases between them.